The 30 T cell receptor beta chains below were found in one sample sequenced in a study of blood T cells in healthy people across ages. Combining a sample-barcoded 5' primer with a J-beta primer mix, a second PCR ran for about 7 to 12 cycles. MiXCR, applied by TCRdb to the 5' RACE reads, yields one record per CDR3 protein. The sample has 1.5 million to 2 million distinct CDR3 sequences, 28% seen once; the top ten hold around 7.7%. The specimen sequenced was blood. These receptors were collected from a woman aged 25 to 39 in good health.

Only a few counts were recorded for this clonotype. The chain has TRBV28 and TRBJ2-7; maybe TRBD1 (6 bases). Trimming cost V 10 bases and J 0 bases, with 19 bases left between them. Germline V gene sequence: CDR1 MDHEN, CDR2 SYDVKM. The CDR3 is 15 residues long. The CDR3 nucleotides read TGTGCCACCGCAGAGGACAGAGACAGCTCCTACGAGCAGTACTTC. Its protein product is CATAEDRDSSYEQYF. The full variable domain, its missing parts supplied by reference TRBV28 and TRBJ2-7, is DVKVTQSSRYLVKRTGEKVFLECVQDMDHENMFWYRQDPGLGLRLIYFSYDVKMKEKGDIPEGYSVSREKKERFSLILESASTNQTSMYLCATAEDRDSSYEQYFGPGTRLTVT.

This clonotype was detected only a few times. The chain uses TRBV5-1 and TRBJ1-6; 9 positions agree with TRBD1. The germline gives CDR1 SGHRS, CDR2 YFSETQ. There are 16 residues in the CDR3. Germline trimming cut 4 bases from V and 8 bases from J; bases unmatched to any gene: 10. The CDR3 reads CASSGGTTGGYSPLHF. CDR3 bases: TGCGCCAGCAGCGGGGGGACGACAGGGGGTTATTCACCCCTCCACTTT.

This clonotype has a count of ten or more. The V and J genes are TRBV7-2 and TRBJ2-1; D call uncertain. The CDR3 is 15 amino acids. The V gene lost 3 bases and the J gene lost 8 bases, with 17 bases spanning the gap. Germline CDR1 and CDR2: SGHTA and FQGNSA. CDR3 sequence reads: CASSFGLWGRDEQFF. The DNA of the CDR3 is TGTGCCAGCAGCTTCGGGTTGTGGGGTCGAGATGAGCAGTTCTTC.

On this clonotype itself: The junction departs from germline at one end; a sequencing error may be responsible. The CDR3 region has the DNA TGCAGTGCTTTCCTAGCGGGAGAGGGCAATGGGCAGTTCTTC. Protein: CSAFLAGEGNGQFF. The chain recombines TRBV20-1 with TRBJ2-1; TRBD2 matches 10 bases. The CDR3 has 14 amino acids. CDR1 DFQATT and CDR2 SNEGSKA come from the germline V gene (reference sequence).

This clonotype was observed a single time. A much larger clone lies a single base off, so this may be a read error. The V call is TRBV20-1, the J call TRBJ2-4; no clear D gene. V was cut by 3 bases and J by 13 bases, with 7 bases left in between. CDR1 DFQATT and CDR2 SNEGSKA come from the germline V gene (reference sequence). This CDR3 has 9 amino acids. Written as DNA, the CDR3 is TGCAGTGCTAGCCGTGAGCAGTACTTC. Its translation is CSASREQYF.

This chain uses TRBV14 with TRBJ1-3; D gene ambiguous. Germline CDR1 and CDR2: SGHDN and FVKESK. Trimming pared 1 base from V and 1 base from J, leaving 8 bases between. The CDR3 extends over 15 amino acids. CDR3 protein: CASSQGTRSGNTIYF. In DNA, the CDR3 is TGTGCCAGCAGCCAAGGGACCCGTTCTGGAAACACCATATATTTT.

V gene TRBV20-1 combines with J gene TRBJ2-1, with TRBD2 matching over 10 bases. The germline V gene has CDR1 DFQATT and CDR2 SNEGSKA (reference sequence). This CDR3 has 17 residues. V lost 2 bases to trimming and J lost 12 bases; unmatched junction nucleotides: 19. CDR3 in amino acids: CSARKSLGGLADLVQFF. Here the CDR3 DNA reads TGCAGTGCTAGAAAGTCTCTAGGCGGACTAGCGGACCTTGTGCAGTTCTTC.

This clonotype was seen more than once but under ten times. The chain couples TRBV19 to TRBJ2-2, with TRBD2 matching over 10 bases. The CDR3 consists of 15 residues. The ends lost 6 bases at V and 5 bases at J; junction bases unmatched: 6. Germline CDR1 LNHDA, CDR2 SQIVND (reference sequence). CDR3 in amino acids: CASSPSGRGTGELFF. CDR3 coding DNA: TGTGCCAGTAGCCCTAGCGGGAGAGGTACCGGGGAGCTGTTTTTT.

This clonotype was picked up many times. The V gene is TRBV28, the J gene TRBJ2-5, with TRBD2 as a possible D gene (5 bases). Germline CDR1 and CDR2: MDHEN and SYDVKM. CDR3 size: 12 residues. V was pared by 9 bases and J by 8 bases, with 16 bases between. Here the CDR3 reads CASTAAPGTQYF. CDR3 coding DNA: TGTGCCAGTACCGCTGCCCCGGGAACCCAGTACTTC. The variable domain in full, completed from reference TRBV28 and TRBJ2-5, reads DVKVTQSSRYLVKRTGEKVFLECVQDMDHENMFWYRQDPGLGLRLIYFSYDVKMKEKGDIPEGYSVSREKKERFSLILESASTNQTSMYLCASTAAPGTQYFGPGTRLLVL.

This clonotype was counted a few times. The genes are TRBV5-1 and TRBJ2-4, with 15 bases identical to TRBD2. CDR3 length equals 14 residues. The germline V gene encodes CDR1 SGHRS and CDR2 YFSETQ. With V trimmed by 4 bases and J by 10 bases, 3 bases remained unmatched. The chain's CDR3 is CASSPGTSGGIQYF. CDR3 sequence (DNA): TGCGCCAGCAGCCCCGGGACTAGCGGGGGGATTCAGTACTTC.

The V call is TRBV28, the J call TRBJ1-1; possible D gene TRBD1, 6 bases. V dropped 4 bases and J dropped 1 base, with 13 bases sitting between them. The CDR3 spans 15 residues. Germline values: CDR1 MDHEN, CDR2 SYDVKM. Here the CDR3 reads CASSSTDRRNTEAFF. CDR3 nucleotide sequence: TGTGCCAGCAGTTCCACGGACAGAAGGAACACTGAAGCTTTCTTT.

Concerning this clonotype: Given a much more abundant clone one base away, this may be a read error. Likely a read error: the CDR3 ends without its conserved phenylalanine or tryptophan. The chain is built from TRBV3-1 and TRBJ2-1; the D is unclear. V lost 1 base to trimming and J lost 9 bases, with 10 bases between them. Germline values: CDR1 LGHDT, CDR2 YNNKEL (reference sequence). This CDR3 contains 13 residues. The CDR3 DNA reads as TGTGCCAGCAGCCAAGGGACCGCGATTGAGCAGTTCGTC. Translating it yields CASSQGTAIEQFV.

In its sample, this clonotype was seen a few times. V usage is TRBV7-2 and J usage is TRBJ2-1; 15 bases match TRBD2. V trimming: 5 bases; J trimming: 7 bases; junction bases outside the gene matches: 9. The CDR3 totals 17 residues. The germline V gene encodes CDR1 SGHTA and CDR2 FQGNSA. The CDR3 DNA reads as TGTGCCAGCAGCCCAACCGGGACTAGCGGGAGGTTTAATGAGCAGTTCTTC. This codes for CASSPTGTSGRFNEQFF.

The rearrangement links TRBV27 to TRBJ1-1; D is uncertain. CDR3 length: 15 amino acids. Germline V CDR1 and CDR2: MNHEY, SMNVEV (reference sequence). The germline V and J ends were trimmed by 5 bases and 4 bases, with 17 bases remaining between them. CDR3: CASSPATRFGTEAFF. CDR3 sequence (DNA): TGTGCCAGCAGTCCGGCGACGCGGTTTGGCACTGAAGCTTTCTTT.

This chain joins TRBV7-9 and TRBJ1-1; no reliable D call. The germline gives CDR1 SEHNR, CDR2 FQNEAQ (reference sequence). CDR3 length equals 13 residues. Trimming shortened V by 6 bases and J by 3 bases, and 11 bases separated the two germline ends. As DNA, the CDR3 is TGTGCCAGCAGGTGGCCGTATGACACTGAAGCTTTCTTT. It specifies CASRWPYDTEAFF.

This rearrangement joins TRBV3-1 to TRBJ1-5; D unclear. Germline CDR1 LGHDT, CDR2 YNNKEL (reference sequence). V lost 2 bases and J 4 bases, leaving 6 bases between the germline ends. The CDR3 runs 13 residues. The CDR3 spells CASSQMSNQPQHF. CDR3 nucleotides: TGTGCCAGCAGCCAAATGTCTAATCAGCCCCAGCATTTT.

This clonotype was observed many times. This rearrangement joins TRBV29-1 to TRBJ2-5, with no clear D. The germline CDR1 and CDR2 sequences are SQVTM and ANQGSEA. V lost 4 bases to trimming and J lost 3 bases, with 12 bases between them. There are 13 residues in the CDR3. CDR3 in amino acids: CSVGPGREETQYF. The CDR3 DNA sequence: TGCAGCGTTGGCCCCGGACGGGAAGAGACCCAGTACTTC.

The chain employs TRBV7-2 and TRBJ2-7, with TRBD1 identical over 9 bases. Germline CDR1 and CDR2: SGHTA and FQGNSA. V was clipped by 7 bases and J by 5 bases; unmatched bases: 18. The CDR3 has 17 residues. CDR3 in DNA: TGTGCCAGCAACCCTCGCCTCCCGGGACAGGGTAGCGACGAGCAGTACTTC. Translation gives CASNPRLPGQGSDEQYF.

The V call is TRBV11-2, the J call TRBJ2-3; the match to TRBD2 covers 8 bases. CDR1 is SGHAT, CDR2 FQNNGV, per germline. The J segment lost 4 bases and the V segment lost 0 bases, leaving 15 bases of the junction unmatched. The CDR3 is 19 residues long. As DNA, the CDR3 is TGTGCCAGCAGCTTAGATCCCAGAAGGGCTAGCGGGCGGGCAGATACGCAGTATTTT. It is translated as CASSLDPRRASGRADTQYF.

The V call is TRBV7-2, the J call TRBJ1-2, with D perhaps matching TRBD1 (6 bases). This CDR3 region has 13 residues. The ends were cut back, 2 bases at V and 8 bases at J, with 12 bases in the middle. CDR1 SGHTA and CDR2 FQGNSA come from the germline V gene. The CDR3 reads CASSLTGWEGYTF. CDR3 nucleotides: TGTGCCAGCAGCTTAACAGGGTGGGAGGGCTACACCTTC.

The chain is built from TRBV7-3 and TRBJ2-1, with 10 positions matching TRBD2. V lost 1 base to trimming and J lost 7 bases; unmatched junction nucleotides: 10. The germline CDR1 and CDR2 sequences are SGHTA and FQGTGA. The CDR3 has 17 residues. CDR3 in DNA: TGTGCCAGCAGCTTAATCCCCGGGGGAGCGGGGGGGAATGAGCAGTTCTTC. Protein sequence: CASSLIPGGAGGNEQFF.

This clonotype was found many times. This chain connects TRBV29-1 to TRBJ2-5; D could derive from TRBD1 or TRBD2 (6 bases each). This CDR3 is built from 14 residues. Trimming took 5 bases from V and 1 from J, leaving 14 bases between them. Germline CDR1 and CDR2: SQVTM and ANQGSEA. The CDR3 loop is CSVCKGGTQETQYF. The CDR3, as DNA: TGCAGCGTTTGCAAGGGGGGAACCCAAGAGACCCAGTACTTC.

Only a few counts were recorded for this clonotype. This chain joins TRBV7-8 and TRBJ1-5; D is possibly TRBD1 (6 bases). CDR1 is SGHVS and CDR2 is FQNEAQ in the germline V gene. Trimming took 5 bases from V and 8 from J, leaving 19 bases between them. The CDR3 is 15 residues long. The CDR3 is CASSKSGGPREPQHF. The DNA for the CDR3 is TGTGCCAGCAGCAAATCGGGGGGCCCCCGGGAGCCCCAGCATTTT. The full variable domain, in which reference TRBV7-8 and TRBJ1-5 provide the parts outside the CDR3, is GAGVSQSPRYKVAKRGQDVALRCDPISGHVSLFWYQQALGQGPEFLTYFQNEAQLDKSGLPSDRFFAERPEGSVSTLKIQRTQQEDSAVYLCASSKSGGPREPQHFGDGTRLSIL.

This chain links TRBV28 with TRBJ2-3; no definite D call. The ends were cut back, 1 base at V and 6 bases at J, with 11 bases in the middle. This CDR3 comprises 14 residues. CDR1 is MDHEN and CDR2 is SYDVKM in the germline V gene. CDR3 sequence (DNA): TGTGCCAGCAGTTTATCGCATCTCCCCGATACGCAGTATTTT. Its translation is CASSLSHLPDTQYF.

A note on this clonotype: The junction departs from germline at one end; a sequencing error may be responsible. The rearrangement joins TRBV5-1 to TRBJ1-1; D is perhaps TRBD1 (5 bases). CDR1 is SGHRS and CDR2 is YFSETQ in the germline V gene. The CDR3 length is 14 residues. The CDR3 region is CACSLGRGISEAFF. The CDR3 bases are TGCGCCTGCAGCTTGGGAAGGGGAATCTCTGAAGCTTTCTTT.

Points on this clonotype: Since a much larger clone is just one base distant, this may be a read error. V is TRBV5-1 and J is TRBJ2-6, with TRBD1 matching over 9 bases. Germline CDR1 SGHRS, CDR2 YFSETQ. J gave up 2 bases and V 4 bases, and 10 bases lay outside the gene matches. This CDR3 has 18 residues. CDR3 coding DNA: TGCGCCAGCAGCCCCCGGGACAGGGCTAGCCCTGGGGCCAACGTCCTGACTTTC. The encoded protein is CASSPRDRASPGANVLTF.

Turning to this clonotype: Possible read error: a much larger clone is one base away. V and J are TRBV7-2 and TRBJ2-4, with 8 bases lining up with TRBD1. The CDR3 totals 14 residues. V gave up 5 bases and J gave up 13 bases; unmatched junction bases: 13. CDR1 SGHTA and CDR2 FQGNSA come from the germline V gene. Here the CDR3 reads CASSKVAGGYQQYF. CDR3 DNA: TGTGCCAGCAGCAAGGTGGCAGGGGGCTACCAGCAGTACTTC.

The table lists this clonotype with a few counts. The chain links TRBV10-3 to TRBJ1-2, with 9 bases identical to TRBD1. The germline V gene encodes CDR1 ENHRY and CDR2 SYGVKD. The CDR3 is 13 amino acids. J gave up 6 bases and V 9 bases, and 8 bases lay outside the gene matches. CDR3 nucleotide sequence: TGTGCCATAGGAGACCGGGACAGGGATGGCTACACCTTC. Translation: CAIGDRDRDGYTF.

The table lists this clonotype with a few counts. The rearrangement uses TRBV6-5 and TRBJ1-2; TRBD1 matches at 8 bases. From germline, CDR1 is MNHEY and CDR2 SVGAGI. J gave up 4 bases and V 0 bases, and 7 bases lay outside the gene matches. The CDR3 runs to 16 residues. CDR3 residues: CASSYSNPTGVYGYTF. In DNA form, the CDR3 reads TGTGCCAGCAGTTACTCGAACCCGACAGGGGTCTATGGCTACACCTTC.

As regards this clonotype: This may arise from a read error, as a much more abundant clone is one base away. The rearrangement links TRBV20-1 to TRBJ2-4, with D perhaps TRBD1 (5 bases). The V gene's germline CDR1 is DFQATT and CDR2 SNEGSKA (reference sequence). The CDR3 extends over 11 amino acids. The CDR3 DNA reads TGCAGCCAGACAGCTCAAGAGGCCCAGTACTTC. This gives the protein CSQTAQEAQYF.